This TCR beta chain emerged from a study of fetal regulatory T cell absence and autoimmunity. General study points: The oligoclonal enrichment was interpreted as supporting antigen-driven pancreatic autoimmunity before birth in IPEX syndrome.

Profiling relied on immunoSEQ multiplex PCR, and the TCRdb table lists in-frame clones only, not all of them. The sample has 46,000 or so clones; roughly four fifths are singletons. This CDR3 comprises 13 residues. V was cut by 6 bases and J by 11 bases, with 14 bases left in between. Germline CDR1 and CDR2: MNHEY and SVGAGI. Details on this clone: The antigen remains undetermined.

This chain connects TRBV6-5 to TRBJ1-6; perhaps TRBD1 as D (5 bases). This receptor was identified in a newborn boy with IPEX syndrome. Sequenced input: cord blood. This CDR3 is CASSRAPGAPLHF. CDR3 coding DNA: TGTGCCAGCAGCAGGGCTCCGGGCGCACCCCTCCACTTT.